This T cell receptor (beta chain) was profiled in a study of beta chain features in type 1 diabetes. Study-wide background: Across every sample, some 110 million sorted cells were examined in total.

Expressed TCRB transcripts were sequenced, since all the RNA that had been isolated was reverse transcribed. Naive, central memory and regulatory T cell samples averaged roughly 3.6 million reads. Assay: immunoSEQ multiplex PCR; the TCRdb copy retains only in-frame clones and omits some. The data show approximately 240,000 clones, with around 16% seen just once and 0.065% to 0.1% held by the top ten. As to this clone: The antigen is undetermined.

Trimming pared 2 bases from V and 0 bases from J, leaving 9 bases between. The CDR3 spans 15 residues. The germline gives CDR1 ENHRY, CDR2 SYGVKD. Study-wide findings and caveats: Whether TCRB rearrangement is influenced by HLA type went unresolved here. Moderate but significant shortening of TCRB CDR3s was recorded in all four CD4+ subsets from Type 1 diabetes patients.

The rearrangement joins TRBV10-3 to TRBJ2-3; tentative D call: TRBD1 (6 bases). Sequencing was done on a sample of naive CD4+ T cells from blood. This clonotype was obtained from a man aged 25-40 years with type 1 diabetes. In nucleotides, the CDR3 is TGTGCCATCAGTGAGGGACAGCCTAGCACAGATACGCAGTATTTT. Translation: CAISEGQPSTDTQYF.